This TCR beta chain was recorded in a study of cytomegalovirus exposure and HLA in healthy donors. The study, taken as a whole, reports: CMV antigen specificity was confirmed in vitro for three CMV-associated chains.

In regard to this clone: Its antigen is as yet unknown.

In the PCR, 60 Vbeta and 13 Jbeta primers were used. Original processing notes: Later work found around 72 million unique TCR beta chains, with about 10 million shared. The data were produced by immunoSEQ multiplex PCR, yet TCRdb's version contains in-frame clones alone and is incomplete. The V and J calls and the clone size are those of that table, but D and trimming were determined from the DNA. The table has some 92,000 clones, approximately 72% seen once; the top ten hold approximately 11%. What was sequenced was PBMCs. This sequence was found in a man aged 18 to 35 in good health and CMV-seropositive.

The CDR3 sequence: CAARASTGELFF. CDR3 DNA sequence: TGTGCCGCCCGAGCCTCTACCGGGGAGCTGTTTTTT. The chain carries TRBV28 and TRBJ2-2; no clear D. The germline V gene has CDR1 MDHEN and CDR2 SYDVKM. The CDR3 is made up of 12 amino acids. The germline V and J ends were trimmed by 11 bases and 5 bases, with 12 bases remaining between them. The full variable domain, with the rest looked up from reference TRBV28 and TRBJ2-2, is DVKVTQSSRYLVKRTGEKVFLECVQDMDHENMFWYRQDPGLGLRLIYFSYDVKMKEKGDIPEGYSVSREKKERFSLILESASTNQTSMYLCAARASTGELFFGEGSRLTVL.